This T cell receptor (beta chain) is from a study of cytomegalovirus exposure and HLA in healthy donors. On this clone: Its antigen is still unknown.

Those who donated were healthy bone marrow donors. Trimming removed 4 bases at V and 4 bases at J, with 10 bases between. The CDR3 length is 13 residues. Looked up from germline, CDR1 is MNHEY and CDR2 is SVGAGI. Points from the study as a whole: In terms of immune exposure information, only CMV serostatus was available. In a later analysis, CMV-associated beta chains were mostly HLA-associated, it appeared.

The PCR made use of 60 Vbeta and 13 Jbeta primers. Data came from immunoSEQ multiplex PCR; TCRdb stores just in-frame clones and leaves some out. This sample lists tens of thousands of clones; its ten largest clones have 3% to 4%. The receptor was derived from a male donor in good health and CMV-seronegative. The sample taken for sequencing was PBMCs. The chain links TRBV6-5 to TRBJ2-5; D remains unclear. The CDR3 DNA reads TGTGCCAGCAGTTCCGGCCGGGTAGAGACCCAGTACTTC. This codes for CASSSGRVETQYF.